The present TCR beta chain was sequenced within a study of CD8+CD57+ T cells in acquired aplastic anemia. At the level of the study: Sorted CD4+ plus CD8+ cells gave DNA averaging 3.2 ug.

Patients chosen for sequencing had shown CD8+CD57+ cell expansion by flow cytometry. Patients had undergone no therapy by the time their blood was sampled. Genomic DNA, serving as template, underwent TCR beta VDJ and CDR3 profiling. TCRdb recomputed calls from the reads with MiXCR, one row per CDR3 protein. The data show 150,000 or so distinct CDR3 sequences, roughly 45% seen once. Study-wide results and caveats: With respect to CD8+ Simpson's diversity, patients and controls did not differ significantly. Patients and controls shared twenty-nine CD8+ CDR3 sequences.

This clonotype appeared many times. Antigen unknown. This CDR3 comprises 15 residues. Trimming shortened V by 0 bases and J by 2 bases, and 8 bases separated the two germline ends. Per the germline V gene, CDR1 is DFQATT and CDR2 is SNEGSKA (reference sequence). This clonotype was obtained from a human donor with aplastic anemia. The sequencing sample was made of sorted CD4+, CD8+, or CD8+CD57+ T cells (not recorded which) from PBMCs. The chain employs TRBV20-1 and TRBJ1-6; no definite D call. The CDR3 is CSAREVRPYNSPLHF. DNA for the CDR3: TGCAGTGCTAGAGAGGTTAGGCCCTATAATTCACCCCTCCACTTT.